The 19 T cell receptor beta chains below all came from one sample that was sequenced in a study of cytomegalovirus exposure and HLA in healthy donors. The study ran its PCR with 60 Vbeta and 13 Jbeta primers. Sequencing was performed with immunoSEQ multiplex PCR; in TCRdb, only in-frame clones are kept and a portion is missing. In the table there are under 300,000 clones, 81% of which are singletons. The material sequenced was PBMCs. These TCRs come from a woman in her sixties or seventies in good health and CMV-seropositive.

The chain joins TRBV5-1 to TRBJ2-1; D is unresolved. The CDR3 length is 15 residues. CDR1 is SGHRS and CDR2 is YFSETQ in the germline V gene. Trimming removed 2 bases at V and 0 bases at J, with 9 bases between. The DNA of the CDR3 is TGCGCCAGCAGCTTCCCGGGTTACTCCTACAATGAGCAGTTCTTC. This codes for CASSFPGYSYNEQFF.

The CDR3 here is CAWSGTAPREQYF. The CDR3 DNA follows: TGTGCCTGGTCCGGGACAGCTCCTAGGGAGCAGTACTTC. The gene calls are TRBV30 and TRBJ2-7; 7 bases line up with TRBD1. Unmatched junction bases numbered 11, after V lost 5 bases and J lost 7 bases. The CDR3 length is 13 residues. CDR1 is GTSNPN, CDR2 SVGIG, per germline (reference sequence).

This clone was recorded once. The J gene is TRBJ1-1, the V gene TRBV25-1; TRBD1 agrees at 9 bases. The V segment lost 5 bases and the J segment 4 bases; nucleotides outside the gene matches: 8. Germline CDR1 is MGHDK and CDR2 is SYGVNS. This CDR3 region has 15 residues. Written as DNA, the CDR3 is TGTGCCAGCAGTAGCTTAACAGGGGGCGGCACTGAAGCTTTCTTT. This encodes CASSSLTGGGTEAFF.

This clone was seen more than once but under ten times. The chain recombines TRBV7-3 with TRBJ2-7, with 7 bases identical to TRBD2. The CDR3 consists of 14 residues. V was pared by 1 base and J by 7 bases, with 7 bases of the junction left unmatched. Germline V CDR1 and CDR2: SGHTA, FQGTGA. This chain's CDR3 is CASSLSRGSREQYF. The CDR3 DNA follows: TGTGCCAGCAGCTTAAGTCGCGGGAGTCGAGAGCAGTACTTC. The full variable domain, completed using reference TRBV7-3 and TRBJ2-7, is GAGVSQTPSNKVTEKGKYVELRCDPISGHTALYWYRQSLGQGPEFLIYFQGTGAADDSGLPNDRFFAVRPEGSVSTLKIQRTERGDSAVYLCASSLSRGSREQYFGPGTRLTVT.

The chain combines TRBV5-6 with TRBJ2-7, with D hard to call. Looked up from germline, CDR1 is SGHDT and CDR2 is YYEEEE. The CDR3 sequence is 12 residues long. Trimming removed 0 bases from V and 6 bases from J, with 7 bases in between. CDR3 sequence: CASSLVTTEQYF. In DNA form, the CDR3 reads TGTGCCAGCAGCTTGGTTACAACCGAGCAGTACTTC. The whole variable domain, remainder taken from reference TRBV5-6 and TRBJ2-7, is DAGVTQSPTHLIKTRGQQVTLRCSPKSGHDTVSWYQQALGQGPQFIFQYYEEEERQRGNFPDRFSGHQFPNYSSELNVNALLLGDSALYLCASSLVTTEQYFGPGTRLTVT.

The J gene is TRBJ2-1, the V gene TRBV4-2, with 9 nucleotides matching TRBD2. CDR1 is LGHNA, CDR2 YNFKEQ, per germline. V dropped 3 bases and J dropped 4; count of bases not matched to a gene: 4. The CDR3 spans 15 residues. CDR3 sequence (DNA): TGTGCCAGCAGCCATTCTAGCGGGGCTTACAATGAGCAGTTCTTC. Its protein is CASSHSSGAYNEQFF.

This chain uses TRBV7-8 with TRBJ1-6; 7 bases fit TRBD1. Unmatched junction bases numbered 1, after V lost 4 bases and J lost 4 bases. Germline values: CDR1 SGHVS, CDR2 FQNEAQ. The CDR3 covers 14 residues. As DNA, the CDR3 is TGTGCCAGCAGCTCACAGGGGTATAATTCACCCCTCCACTTT. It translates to CASSSQGYNSPLHF.

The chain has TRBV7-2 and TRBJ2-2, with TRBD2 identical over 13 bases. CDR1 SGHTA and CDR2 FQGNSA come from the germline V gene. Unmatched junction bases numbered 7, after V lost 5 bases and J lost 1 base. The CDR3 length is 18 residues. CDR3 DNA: TGTGCCAGCAGCAATCCGGGGACTAGCGGGAAGAACACCGGGGAGCTGTTTTTT. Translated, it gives CASSNPGTSGKNTGELFF.

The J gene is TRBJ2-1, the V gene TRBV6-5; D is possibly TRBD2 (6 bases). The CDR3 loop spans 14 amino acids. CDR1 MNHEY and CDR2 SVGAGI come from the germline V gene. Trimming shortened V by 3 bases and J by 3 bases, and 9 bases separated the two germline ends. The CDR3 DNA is TGTGCCAGCAGTTATGGAGGGAACTACAATGAGCAGTTCTTC. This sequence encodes CASSYGGNYNEQFF.

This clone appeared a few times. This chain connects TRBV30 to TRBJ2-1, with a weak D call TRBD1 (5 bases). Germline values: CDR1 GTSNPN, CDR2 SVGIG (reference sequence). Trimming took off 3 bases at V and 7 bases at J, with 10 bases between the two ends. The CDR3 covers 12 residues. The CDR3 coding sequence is TGTGCCTGGAGGGGGCTATGGAATGAGCAGTTCTTC. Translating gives CAWRGLWNEQFF.

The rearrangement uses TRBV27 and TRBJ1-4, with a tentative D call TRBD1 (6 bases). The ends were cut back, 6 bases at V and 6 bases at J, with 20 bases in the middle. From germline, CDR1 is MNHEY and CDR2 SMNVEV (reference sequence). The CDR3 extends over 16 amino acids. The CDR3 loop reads CASRPLGSGADEKLFF. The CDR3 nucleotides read TGTGCCAGCAGACCCCTGGGGTCAGGGGCGGATGAAAAACTGTTTTTT.

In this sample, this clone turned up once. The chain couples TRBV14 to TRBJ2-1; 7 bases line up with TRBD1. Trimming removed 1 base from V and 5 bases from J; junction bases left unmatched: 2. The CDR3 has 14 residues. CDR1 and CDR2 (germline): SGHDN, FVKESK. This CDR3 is CASSQAQGDNEQFF. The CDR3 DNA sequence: TGTGCCAGCAGCCAAGCCCAGGGGGACAATGAGCAGTTCTTC.

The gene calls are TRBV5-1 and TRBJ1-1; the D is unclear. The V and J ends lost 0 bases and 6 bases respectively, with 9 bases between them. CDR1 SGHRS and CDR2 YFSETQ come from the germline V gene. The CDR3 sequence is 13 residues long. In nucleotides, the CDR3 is TGCGCCAGCAGCTTGGTTGGGGAGGCTGAAGCTTTCTTT. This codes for CASSLVGEAEAFF.

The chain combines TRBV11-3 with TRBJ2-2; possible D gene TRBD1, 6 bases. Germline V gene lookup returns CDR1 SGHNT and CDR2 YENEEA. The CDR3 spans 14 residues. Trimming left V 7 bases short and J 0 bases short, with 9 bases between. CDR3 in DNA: TGTGCCAGCAAGGACAGTGCGAACACCGGGGAGCTGTTTTTT. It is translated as CASKDSANTGELFF.

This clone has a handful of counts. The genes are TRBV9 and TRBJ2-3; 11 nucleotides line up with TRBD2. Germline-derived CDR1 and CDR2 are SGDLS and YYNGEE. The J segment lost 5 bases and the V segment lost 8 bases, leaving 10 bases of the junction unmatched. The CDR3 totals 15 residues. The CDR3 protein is CASTLAGGPGDTQYF. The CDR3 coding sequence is TGTGCCAGTACCTTAGCGGGAGGGCCGGGAGATACGCAGTATTTT.

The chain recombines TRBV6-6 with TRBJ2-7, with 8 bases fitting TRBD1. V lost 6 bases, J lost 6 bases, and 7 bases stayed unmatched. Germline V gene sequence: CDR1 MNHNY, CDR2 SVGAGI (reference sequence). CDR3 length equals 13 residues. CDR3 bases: TGTGCCAGCAGAGTGACAGGGGCCAGCGAGCAGTACTTC. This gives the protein CASRVTGASEQYF.

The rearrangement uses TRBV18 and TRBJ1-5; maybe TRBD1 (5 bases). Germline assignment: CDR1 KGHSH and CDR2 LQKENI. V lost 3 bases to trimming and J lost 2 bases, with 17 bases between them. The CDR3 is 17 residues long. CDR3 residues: CASSPRSGGDGNQPQHF. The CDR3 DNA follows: TGTGCCAGCTCACCTCGGTCGGGAGGGGATGGCAATCAGCCCCAGCATTTT.

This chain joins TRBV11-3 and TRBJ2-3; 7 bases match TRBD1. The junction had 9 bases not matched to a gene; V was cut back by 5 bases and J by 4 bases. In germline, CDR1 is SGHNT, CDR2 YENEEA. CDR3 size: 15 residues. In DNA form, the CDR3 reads TGTGCCAGCAGCGTCGGAAACAGGGGATCAGATACGCAGTATTTT. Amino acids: CASSVGNRGSDTQYF.

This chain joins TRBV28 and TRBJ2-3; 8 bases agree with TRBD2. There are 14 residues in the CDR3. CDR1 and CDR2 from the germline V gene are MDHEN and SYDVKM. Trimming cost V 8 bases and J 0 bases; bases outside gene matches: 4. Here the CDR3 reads CASGASGSTDTQYF. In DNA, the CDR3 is TGTGCCAGCGGAGCTAGCGGGAGCACAGATACGCAGTATTTT.